This TCR beta chain was retrieved from a study of persistence of HIV-infected CD4 T cells. This CDR3 has 13 residues. The germline gives CDR1 LNHDA, CDR2 SQIVND (reference sequence). Trimming pared 8 bases from V and 5 bases from J, leaving 15 bases between. Lysates of CMV-infected fibroblasts at 10 ug/mL stimulated these cells. CD40L/CD69 double-negative CD45RO-high memory CD4+ T cells were collected. The immunoSEQ assay was version 4, run in survey mode. Assay: immunoSEQ multiplex PCR; the TCRdb copy retains only in-frame clones and omits some. The sample yields 35,000 to 45,000 clones, approximately 84% seen once. To note about this clone: Antigen: not known.

The TCR originated in an adult man with HIV who was CMV-seropositive. V usage is TRBV19 and J usage is TRBJ1-1; possibly TRBD1 for D (6 bases). The source material was CD4+ T cells sorted from PBMCs after approximately 19-hour stimulation, sampled from a patient who received antiretroviral therapy. CDR3 sequence (DNA): TGTGCCAGTGCCCGGGGGCAGGGGACTGAAGCTTTCTTT. Protein: CASARGQGTEAFF.